The 13 T cell receptor beta chains presented below share a single source sample, sequenced in a study of blood T cell repertoires in COVID-19. The data were produced by immunoSEQ multiplex PCR, yet TCRdb's version contains in-frame clones alone and is incomplete. The top ten clones hold more than 8% of a sample with 130,000 to 150,000 clones, 65% to 90% of them seen once. The sequenced material came from peripheral blood. The receptors shown here come from a human donor in a cohort sampled during active COVID-19.

The J gene is TRBJ2-2, the V gene TRBV15, with D possibly matching TRBD1 (6 bases). V gave up 1 base and J gave up 4 bases, with 13 bases separating them. The length of the CDR3 is 16 residues. Per the germline V gene, CDR1 is LNHNV and CDR2 is YYDKDF (reference sequence). The CDR3 here is CATSRGDTSGTGELFF. In DNA, the CDR3 is TGTGCCACCAGCAGAGGGGACACCTCGGGCACCGGGGAGCTGTTTTTT.

This rearrangement joins TRBV7-9 to TRBJ1-2, with TRBD1 matching 9 bases. The V segment lost 3 bases and the J segment 6 bases; nucleotides outside the gene matches: 5. The germline CDR1 and CDR2 sequences are SEHNR and FQNEAQ (reference sequence). The CDR3 has 14 amino acids. CDR3 protein: CASSLGQGLNGYTF. CDR3 in DNA: TGTGCCAGCAGCTTGGGACAGGGACTAAATGGCTACACCTTC.

This clone is a singleton in its sample. The sample contains more than one DNA sequence encoding this CDR3. The CDR3 reads CASSLGGQGNSPLHF. The DNA for the CDR3 is TGTGCCAGCAGCTTAGGGGGACAGGGGAATTCACCCCTCCACTTT. The J gene is TRBJ1-6, the V gene TRBV7-8; 10 bases are a match to TRBD1. The CDR3 consists of 15 residues. Germline trimming cut 1 base from V and 7 bases from J; bases unmatched to any gene: 1. The germline CDR1 and CDR2 sequences are SGHVS and FQNEAQ.

The CDR3 sequence is CASSLVGGGNEQFF. CDR3 DNA: TGTGCCAGCAGCTTAGTAGGGGGGGGAAATGAGCAGTTCTTC. V and J are TRBV7-2 and TRBJ2-1, with D possibly TRBD2 on 7 matching bases. The germline gives CDR1 SGHTA, CDR2 FQGNSA. V lost 1 base, J lost 7 bases, and 11 bases lay in between. The CDR3 is made up of 14 amino acids.

This sequence joins TRBV5-6 and TRBJ1-4; weak D call: TRBD1 (6 bases). Germline V lookup: CDR1 SGHDT, CDR2 YYEEEE. This CDR3 is built from 16 residues. Trimming pared 3 bases from V and 4 bases from J, leaving 16 bases between. The chain's CDR3 is CASSSVVGQLNEKLFF. CDR3 nucleotide sequence: TGTGCCAGCAGCTCTGTGGTCGGACAGCTTAATGAAAAACTGTTTTTT. The full variable domain, in which reference TRBV5-6 and TRBJ1-4 provide the parts outside the CDR3, is DAGVTQSPTHLIKTRGQQVTLRCSPKSGHDTVSWYQQALGQGPQFIFQYYEEEERQRGNFPDRFSGHQFPNYSSELNVNALLLGDSALYLCASSSVVGQLNEKLFFGSGTQLSVL.

The chain employs TRBV15 and TRBJ1-5; D not certain. The V gene lost 1 base and the J gene lost 1 base, with 8 bases spanning the gap. Germline V gene lookup returns CDR1 LNHNV and CDR2 YYDKDF (reference sequence). CDR3 length: 15 residues. DNA of the CDR3: TGTGCCACCAGCAGAGGCGCCTTGAGCAATCAGCCCCAGCATTTT. It specifies CATSRGALSNQPQHF.

This clone appeared a single time. CDR3 nucleotides: TGTGCCAGCAGCTTAACGGGAGGTACTAGCAATGAGCAGTTCTTC. It specifies CASSLTGGTSNEQFF. The chain uses TRBV7-3 and TRBJ2-1; a weak D match, TRBD2 (6 bases). This CDR3 comprises 15 residues. Deletions cut 0 bases from V and 6 bases from J, with 12 bases between. Germline lookup yields CDR1 SGHTA and CDR2 FQGTGA.

The chain is built from TRBV19 and TRBJ2-4; possibly TRBD1 for D (6 bases). In germline, CDR1 is LNHDA, CDR2 SQIVND (reference sequence). The CDR3 spans 13 residues. Trimming stripped 8 bases from V and 2 bases from J, with 10 bases between. Here the CDR3 reads CASRGTPKNIQYF. The DNA of the CDR3 is TGTGCCAGTCGTGGGACACCCAAAAACATTCAGTACTTC. Drawing the rest from reference TRBV19 and TRBJ2-4, the complete variable domain is DGGITQSPKYLFRKEGQNVTLSCEQNLNHDAMYWYRQDPGQGLRLIYYSQIVNDFQKGDIAEGYSVSREKKESFPLTVTSAQKNPTAFYLCASRGTPKNIQYFGAGTRLSVL.

The chain combines TRBV28 with TRBJ2-1, with 7 positions matching TRBD2. CDR1 and CDR2 (germline): MDHEN, SYDVKM. The V and J ends lost 7 bases and 8 bases, in that order; junction bases with no gene match: 11. This CDR3 contains 14 residues. The CDR3, as DNA: TGTGCCAGCATCCTGGGGGGGAGAGTCGATGAGCAGTTCTTC. This gives the protein CASILGGRVDEQFF.

This clone was observed a few times. CDR3 sequence (DNA): TGCGCCAGCAGCTTTGGAGACACCGGGGAGCTGTTTTTT. Encoded protein: CASSFGDTGELFF. V usage is TRBV5-1 and J usage is TRBJ2-2; D call uncertain. The CDR3 runs to 13 residues. CDR1 SGHRS and CDR2 YFSETQ come from the germline V gene. Trimming cost V 2 bases and J 3 bases, with 5 bases left between them.

The V gene is TRBV29-1, the J gene TRBJ2-2; 8 bases are a match to TRBD2. Germline-derived CDR1 and CDR2 are SQVTM and ANQGSEA. This CDR3 is built from 15 residues. With V trimmed by 7 bases and J by 1 base, 8 bases remained unmatched. In DNA form, the CDR3 reads TGCAGCGGAAAAGCGGGAGAGGGGAACACCGGGGAGCTGTTTTTT. Protein sequence: CSGKAGEGNTGELFF.

The gene calls are TRBV7-8 and TRBJ2-6; 10 bases line up with TRBD1. CDR3 length: 18 amino acids. Germline V gives CDR1 SGHVS, CDR2 FQNEAQ. The V and J ends lost 5 bases and 4 bases, in that order; junction bases with no gene match: 11. CDR3 loop: CASSASGTGVSGANVLTF. The CDR3 coding sequence is TGTGCCAGCAGCGCATCCGGGACAGGGGTGTCCGGGGCCAACGTCCTGACTTTC.

The chain employs TRBV5-1 and TRBJ2-7, with 12 bases matching TRBD2. V lost 0 bases to trimming and J lost 0 bases; unmatched junction nucleotides: 4. CDR1 SGHRS and CDR2 YFSETQ come from the germline V gene. This CDR3 region has 17 residues. In nucleotides, the CDR3 is TGCGCCAGCAGCTTGGGACTAGCGGGAGAAAGCTCCTACGAGCAGTACTTC. Translated, it gives CASSLGLAGESSYEQYF.